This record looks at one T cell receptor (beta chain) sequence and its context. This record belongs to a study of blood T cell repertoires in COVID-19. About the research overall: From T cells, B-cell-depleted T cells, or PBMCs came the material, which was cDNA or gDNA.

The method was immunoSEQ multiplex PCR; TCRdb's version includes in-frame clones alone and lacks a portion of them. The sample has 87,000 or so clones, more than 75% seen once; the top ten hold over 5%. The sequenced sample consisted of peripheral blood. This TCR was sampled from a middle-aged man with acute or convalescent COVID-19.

The CDR3 coding sequence is TGTGCCAGTACCGAAACCGGGACAGGCGCTGAAAAACTGTTTTTT. Amino acid sequence: CASTETGTGAEKLFF. V and J are TRBV19 and TRBJ1-4; TRBD1 aligns across 8 bases. V gave up 7 bases and J gave up 7 bases; unmatched junction bases: 11. The CDR3 is 15 amino acids. Germline V lookup: CDR1 LNHDA, CDR2 SQIVND (reference sequence).